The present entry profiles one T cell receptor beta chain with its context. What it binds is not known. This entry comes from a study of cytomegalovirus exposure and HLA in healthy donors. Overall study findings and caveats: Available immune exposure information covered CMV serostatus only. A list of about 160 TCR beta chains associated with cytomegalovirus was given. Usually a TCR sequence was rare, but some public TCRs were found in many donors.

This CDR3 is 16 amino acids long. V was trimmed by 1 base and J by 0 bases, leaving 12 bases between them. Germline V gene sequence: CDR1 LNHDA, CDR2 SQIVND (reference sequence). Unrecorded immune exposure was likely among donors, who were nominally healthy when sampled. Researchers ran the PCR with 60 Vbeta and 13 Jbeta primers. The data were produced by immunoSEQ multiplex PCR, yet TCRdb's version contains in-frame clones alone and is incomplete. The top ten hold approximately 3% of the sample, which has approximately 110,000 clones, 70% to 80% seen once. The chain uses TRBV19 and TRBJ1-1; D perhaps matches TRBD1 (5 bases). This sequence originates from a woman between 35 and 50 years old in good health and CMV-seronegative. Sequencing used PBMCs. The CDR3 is CASSIAVWGMNTEAFF. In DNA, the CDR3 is TGTGCCAGTAGTATAGCGGTTTGGGGCATGAACACTGAAGCTTTCTTT. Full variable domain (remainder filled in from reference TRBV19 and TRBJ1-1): DGGITQSPKYLFRKEGQNVTLSCEQNLNHDAMYWYRQDPGQGLRLIYYSQIVNDFQKGDIAEGYSVSREKKESFPLTVTSAQKNPTAFYLCASSIAVWGMNTEAFFGQGTRLTVV.